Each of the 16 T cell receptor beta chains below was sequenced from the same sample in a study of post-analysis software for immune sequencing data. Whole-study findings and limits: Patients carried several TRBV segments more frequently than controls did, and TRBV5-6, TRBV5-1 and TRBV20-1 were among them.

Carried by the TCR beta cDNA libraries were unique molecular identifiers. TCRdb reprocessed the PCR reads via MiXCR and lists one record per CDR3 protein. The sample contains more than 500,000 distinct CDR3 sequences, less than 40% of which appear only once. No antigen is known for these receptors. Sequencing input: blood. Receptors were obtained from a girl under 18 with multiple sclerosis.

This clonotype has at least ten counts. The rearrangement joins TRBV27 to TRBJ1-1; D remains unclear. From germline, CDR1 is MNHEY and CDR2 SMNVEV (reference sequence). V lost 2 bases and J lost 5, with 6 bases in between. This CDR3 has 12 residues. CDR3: CASSLQSTEAFF. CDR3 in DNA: TGTGCCAGCAGTTTACAGAGTACTGAAGCTTTCTTT.

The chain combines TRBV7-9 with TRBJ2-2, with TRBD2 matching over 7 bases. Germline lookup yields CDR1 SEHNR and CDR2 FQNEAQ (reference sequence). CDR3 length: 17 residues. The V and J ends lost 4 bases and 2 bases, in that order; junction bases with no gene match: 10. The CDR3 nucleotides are TGTGCCAGCAGCTCCTCAAGGACTAGAAGAAACACCGGGGAGCTGTTTTTT. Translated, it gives CASSSSRTRRNTGELFF.

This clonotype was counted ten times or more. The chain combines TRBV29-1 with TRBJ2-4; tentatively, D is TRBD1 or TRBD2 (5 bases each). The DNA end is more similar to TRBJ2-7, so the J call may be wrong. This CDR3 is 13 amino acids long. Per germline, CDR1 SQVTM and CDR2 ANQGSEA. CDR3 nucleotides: TGCAGCGGTTTGGGGGTGGCAGTCAACGAGCAGTACTTC. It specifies CSGLGVAVNEQYF.

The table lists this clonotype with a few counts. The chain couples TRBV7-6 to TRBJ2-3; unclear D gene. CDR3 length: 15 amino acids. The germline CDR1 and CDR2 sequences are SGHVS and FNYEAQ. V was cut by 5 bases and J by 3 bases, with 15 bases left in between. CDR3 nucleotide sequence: TGTGCCAGCAGCCTCCCCCCAGGTTTGACAGATACGCAGTATTTT. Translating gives CASSLPPGLTDTQYF.

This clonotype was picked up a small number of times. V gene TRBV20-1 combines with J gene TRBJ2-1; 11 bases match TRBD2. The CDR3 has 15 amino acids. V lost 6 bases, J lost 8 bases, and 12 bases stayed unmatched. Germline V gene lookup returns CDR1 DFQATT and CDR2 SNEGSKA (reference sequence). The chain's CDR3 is CSATRLAGTVDEQFF. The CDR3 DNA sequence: TGCAGTGCCACTAGACTAGCGGGGACGGTCGATGAGCAGTTCTTC.

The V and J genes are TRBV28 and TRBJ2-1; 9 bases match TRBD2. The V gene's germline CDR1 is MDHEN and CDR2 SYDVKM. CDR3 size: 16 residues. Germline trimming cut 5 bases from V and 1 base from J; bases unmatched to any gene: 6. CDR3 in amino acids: CASSPLSGGSYNEQFF. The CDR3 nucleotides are TGTGCCAGCAGTCCCCTGAGCGGGGGGTCCTACAATGAGCAGTTCTTC.

Here the CDR3 reads CASSESKGTGGLSNQPQHF. The CDR3 DNA follows: TGCGCCAGCAGTGAGTCGAAGGGGACAGGGGGCCTGAGTAATCAGCCCCAGCATTTT. V and J are TRBV10-2 and TRBJ1-5; TRBD1 matches at 12 bases. The CDR3 sequence is 19 residues long. The junction had 10 bases not matched to a gene; V was cut back by 0 bases and J by 4 bases. Germline V gene data show CDR1 as WSHSY and CDR2 as SAAADI.

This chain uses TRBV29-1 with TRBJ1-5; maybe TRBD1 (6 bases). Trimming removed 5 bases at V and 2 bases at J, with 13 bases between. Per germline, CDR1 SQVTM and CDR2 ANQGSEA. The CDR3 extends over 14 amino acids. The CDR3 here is CSVKGGGGNQPQHF. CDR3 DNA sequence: TGCAGCGTTAAGGGGGGCGGAGGCAATCAGCCCCAGCATTTT.

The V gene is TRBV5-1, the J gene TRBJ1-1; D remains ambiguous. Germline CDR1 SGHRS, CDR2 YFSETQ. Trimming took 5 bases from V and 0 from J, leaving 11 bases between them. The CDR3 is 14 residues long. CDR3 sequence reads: CASRTPAMNTEAFF. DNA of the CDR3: TGCGCCAGCAGAACGCCAGCTATGAACACTGAAGCTTTCTTT. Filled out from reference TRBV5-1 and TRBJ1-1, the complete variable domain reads KAGVTQTPRYLIKTRGQQVTLSCSPISGHRSVSWYQQTPGQGLQFLFEYFSETQRNKGNFPGRFSGRQFSNSRSEMNVSTLELGDSALYLCASRTPAMNTEAFFGQGTRLTVV.

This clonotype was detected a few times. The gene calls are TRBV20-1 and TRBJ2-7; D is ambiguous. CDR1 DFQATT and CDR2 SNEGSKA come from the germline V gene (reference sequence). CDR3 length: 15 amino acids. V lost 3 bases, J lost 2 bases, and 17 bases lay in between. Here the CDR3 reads CSARKPASSPYEQYF. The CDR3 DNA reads TGCAGTGCTAGGAAGCCGGCATCTAGTCCCTACGAGCAGTACTTC.

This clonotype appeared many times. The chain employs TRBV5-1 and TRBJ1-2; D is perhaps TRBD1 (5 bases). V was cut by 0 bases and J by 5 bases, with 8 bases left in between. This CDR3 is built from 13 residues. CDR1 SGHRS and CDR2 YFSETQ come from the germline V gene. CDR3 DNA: TGCGCCAGCAGCTTGGAGGGGAAGTATGGCTACACCTTC. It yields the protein CASSLEGKYGYTF.

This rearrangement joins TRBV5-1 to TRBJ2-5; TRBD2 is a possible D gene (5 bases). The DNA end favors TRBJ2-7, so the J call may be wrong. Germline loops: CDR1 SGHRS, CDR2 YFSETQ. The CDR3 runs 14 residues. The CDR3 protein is CASSLGADVYEQYF. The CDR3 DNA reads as TGCGCCAGCAGCTTGGGAGCGGATGTCTACGAGCAGTACTTC.

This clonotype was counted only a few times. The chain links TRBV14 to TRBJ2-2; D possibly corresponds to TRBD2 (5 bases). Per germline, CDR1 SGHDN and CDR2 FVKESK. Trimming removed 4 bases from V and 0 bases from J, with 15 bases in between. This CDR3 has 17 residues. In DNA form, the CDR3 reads TGTGCCAGCAGCCCGTACCCCGGGAAAGCGAACACCGGGGAGCTGTTTTTT. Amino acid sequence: CASSPYPGKANTGELFF.

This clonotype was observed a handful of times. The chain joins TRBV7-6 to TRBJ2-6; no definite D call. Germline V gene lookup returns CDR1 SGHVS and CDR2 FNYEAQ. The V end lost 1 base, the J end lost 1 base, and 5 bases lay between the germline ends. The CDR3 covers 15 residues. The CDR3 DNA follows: TGTGCCAGCAGCTTAGATGTATCTGGGGCCAACGTCCTGACTTTC. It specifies CASSLDVSGANVLTF.

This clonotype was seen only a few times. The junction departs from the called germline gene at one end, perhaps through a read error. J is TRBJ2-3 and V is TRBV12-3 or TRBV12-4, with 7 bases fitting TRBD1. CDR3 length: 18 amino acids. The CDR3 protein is CVSSLTDRPNPSTDTQYF. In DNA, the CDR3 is TGTGTCAGCAGTTTAACGGACAGGCCTAATCCTAGCACAGATACGCAGTATTTT.

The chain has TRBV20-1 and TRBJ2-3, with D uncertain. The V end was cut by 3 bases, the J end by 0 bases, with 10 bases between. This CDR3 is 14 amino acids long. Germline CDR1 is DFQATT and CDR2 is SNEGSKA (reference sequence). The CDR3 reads CSARSARSTDTQYF. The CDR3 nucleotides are TGCAGTGCTAGGTCGGCTCGTAGCACAGATACGCAGTATTTT.